What follows are 3 T cell receptor beta chains derived from one specimen sequenced in a study of T cell responses to AZD1222 COVID-19 vaccine. The method was immunoSEQ multiplex PCR; TCRdb's version includes in-frame clones alone and lacks a portion of them. The repertoire includes about 130,000 clones, 70% to 90% of them detected once, and 12% sits in the top ten. The sequenced sample was peripheral blood, obtained on day 0 of AZD1222 vaccination. These receptors originate from an adult in good health.

CDR3 amino acids: CASSYSRPSDTQYF. For the CDR3, the DNA is TGTGCCAGCAGTTACTCTCGGCCTTCAGATACGCAGTATTTT. The V call is TRBV6-6, the J call TRBJ2-3; no reliable D call. The CDR3 runs 14 residues. V gave up 0 bases and J gave up 4 bases, with 8 bases separating them. From germline, CDR1 is MNHNY and CDR2 SVGAGI (reference sequence).

The V gene is TRBV19, the J gene TRBJ1-2; 7 nucleotides match TRBD1. The CDR3 length is 14 residues. Germline lookup yields CDR1 LNHDA and CDR2 SQIVND (reference sequence). Trimming cost V 3 bases and J 1 base; bases outside gene matches: 2. CDR3 DNA: TGTGCCAGTAGTATGACAGGGATTAACTATGGCTACACCTTC. Protein product: CASSMTGINYGYTF.

In DNA, the CDR3 is TGTGCCAGCTCACCACAGACTCAATTGAGCACAGATACGCAGTATTTT. Translated: CASSPQTQLSTDTQYF. This rearrangement joins TRBV18 to TRBJ2-3; D unclear. Germline V lookup: CDR1 KGHSH, CDR2 LQKENI. This CDR3 has 16 residues. V lost 1 base and J lost 0, with 11 bases in between. Filled out from reference TRBV18 and TRBJ2-3, the complete variable domain reads NAGVMQNPRHLVRRRGQEARLRCSPMKGHSHVYWYRQLPEEGLKFMVYLQKENIIDESGMPKERFSAEFPKEGPSILRIQQVVRGDSAAYFCASSPQTQLSTDTQYFGPGTRLTVL.